A selection of T cell receptor beta chains follows, all from one sample in a study of blood T cell repertoires in COVID-19. Repertoires were generated with immunoSEQ multiplex PCR, while TCRdb's copy carries only in-frame clones and drops some. In the table there are around 170,000 clones, 84% of which are singletons. Sequenced material: PBMCs or T cells enriched from blood (not recorded which). These receptors were taken from a woman aged 45-65 years who had recovered from COVID-19. The CDR3 runs from the conserved cysteine through the conserved F or W. A D gene is named only where the DNA matches it firmly. Only some rows state a clone size, as once, few, many or a class for expanded clones.

clone size,J gene,D gene,V gene,CDR3 length,CDR3 DNA,CDR3 protein
.,TRBJ1-1,TRBD1,TRBV19,15,TGTGCCAGTAGTACCCGGGACAGGGGGCTCTTCCGTACTTTCTTT,CASSTRDRGLFRTFF
.,TRBJ1-1,.,TRBV24-1,13,TGTGCCACCAGTGACCTATCGAACACTGAAGCTTTCTTT,CATSDLSNTEAFF
.,TRBJ1-2,TRBD1,TRBV28,15,TGTGCCAGCAGTTCCGGGACAGGGGTTCAAGGTGGCTACACCTTC,CASSSGTGVQGGYTF
.,TRBJ2-3,.,TRBV12-3/TRBV12-4,13,TGTGCCAGCAGTTTACGGGGGACAGATACGCAGTATTTT,CASSLRGTDTQYF
.,TRBJ2-3,.,TRBV7-2,18,TGTGCCAGCAGCTTAAACCCGGGGGTGATTACTAGCACAGATACGCAGTATTTT,CASSLNPGVITSTDTQYF
once,TRBJ1-2,.,TRBV10-3,14,TGTGCCATCAGTGGAGGTGTTCGGAACTATGGCTACACCTTC,CAISGGVRNYGYTF
.,TRBJ2-7,.,TRBV2,13,TGTGCCAGCAAACAACGGGGTTTAAACGAGCAGTACTTC,CASKQRGLNEQYF
.,TRBJ2-1,.,TRBV12-3/TRBV12-4,13,TGTGCCAGCAGTCTCGGACTTGTAAATGAGCAGTTCTTC,CASSLGLVNEQFF
.,TRBJ2-1,.,TRBV2,14,TGTGCCAGCAGTGGAAGGAGGGTGTGGAATGAGCAGTTCTTC,CASSGRRVWNEQFF
.,TRBJ2-2,TRBD1,TRBV7-9,15,TGTGCCAGCAGCTCCACAGGGGTCTACACCGGGGAGCTGTTTTTT,CASSSTGVYTGELFF